The T cell receptor beta chain under discussion was sequenced for a study of beta chain features in type 1 diabetes. Study summary: No patient-donor differences in age, gender, total cells or subset yield. Study-level findings and limits: A greater similarity of naive, central memory and Treg TCRB repertoires was seen among patients than among healthy donors. Patients with type 1 diabetes carried fewer insertions and had more deletions at their VDJ junctions.

This clone was counted between two and nine times. The antigen is not known. From germline, CDR1 is LNHDA and CDR2 SQIVND (reference sequence). V was shortened by 6 bases and J by 4 bases, with 16 bases between the two germline ends. The CDR3 is made up of 15 amino acids. All of the isolated RNA was reverse transcribed, so expressed TCRB transcripts were sequenced. Here immunoSEQ multiplex PCR was the method, and the copy in TCRdb shows in-frame clones only, minus some. The table records 900,000 or so clones, roughly 15% of them present only once. Sorting that relied on CD45RO/CCR7/CD25/CD127/CD95/CD27 yielded CD4+ naive, central memory, regulatory and stem cell-like memory cells.

The chain joins TRBV19 to TRBJ2-1, with D possibly being TRBD2 (5 bases). The sequence came from a woman in her late teens or twenties in good health. The sample consisted of naive CD4+ T cells from blood. The CDR3: CASRVRTGGYNEQFF. In DNA, the CDR3 is TGTGCCAGTAGGGTACGGACTGGAGGATACAATGAGCAGTTCTTC.